The 10 T cell receptor beta chains given below trace back to one sample, sequenced in a study of T cells in Graves' hyperthyroidism and ophthalmopathy. What was amplified from RNA transcripts were TCR beta CDR3 regions. HTBI primers were used for first-round RT-PCR of the TCR CDR3. In TCRdb, the multiplex PCR reads were re-called with MiXCR into one record per CDR3 protein. The data contain 300,000 or so distinct CDR3 sequences, about 15% of them singletons. Sequenced sample: blood. The receptor set was obtained from a man younger than 45 with Graves' hyperthyroidism.

This clonotype was picked up many times. The chain joins TRBV28 to TRBJ1-2; 10 bases are a match to TRBD1. The CDR3 extends over 13 amino acids. Germline loops: CDR1 MDHEN, CDR2 SYDVKM. V shed 3 bases and J 7 bases; nucleotides not matched to a gene: 2. The CDR3 DNA sequence: TGTGCCAGCAGTTTGGGGGACAGGGGTGGCTACACCTTC. It specifies CASSLGDRGGYTF.

In its sample, this clonotype was seen many times. The chain combines TRBV24-1 with TRBJ1-1; D perhaps matches TRBD1 (5 bases). The ends were cut back, 4 bases at V and 6 bases at J, with 17 bases in the middle. The CDR3 covers 15 residues. The V gene's germline CDR1 is KGHDR and CDR2 SFDVKD. The CDR3 sequence: CATSDPTAGTSEAFF. The CDR3 DNA reads as TGTGCCACCAGTGACCCGACAGCCGGAACCTCTGAAGCTTTCTTT.

This clonotype was detected a few times. A read error may explain this, as a much larger clone is one base away. V is TRBV11-2 and J is TRBJ2-7; D perhaps matches TRBD1 (5 bases). The ends were cut back, 6 bases at V and 8 bases at J, with 20 bases in the middle. CDR3 length: 14 amino acids. CDR1 and CDR2 from the germline V gene are SGHAT and FQNNGV. The chain's CDR3 is CASSFDSTPAKQYF. The CDR3 coding sequence is TGTGCCAGCAGTTTCGACAGCACCCCGGCCAAGCAGTACTTC.

This chain's CDR3 is CASSRRRFGGFDTGELFF. The CDR3 region has the DNA TGTGCCAGCAGCCGTAGGAGGTTCGGGGGCTTTGACACCGGGGAGCTGTTTTTT. This chain links TRBV5-5 with TRBJ2-2, with D tentatively TRBD1 or TRBD2 (6 bases each). Germline CDR1 SGHKS, CDR2 YYEKEE (reference sequence). Trimming shortened V by 4 bases and J by 3 bases, and 22 bases separated the two germline ends. The CDR3 length is 18 residues.

This clonotype has just a few counts. The V gene is TRBV20-1, the J gene TRBJ1-5; 7 bases are a match to TRBD1. Trimming cost V 3 bases and J 2 bases; bases outside gene matches: 4. Germline CDR1 and CDR2: DFQATT and SNEGSKA (reference sequence). This CDR3 comprises 14 residues. In DNA, the CDR3 is TGCAGTGCTAGGACAGGGTTGGGCAATCAGCCCCAGCATTTT. Its translation is CSARTGLGNQPQHF.

The CDR3 DNA reads TGTGCCACCAGGGAAGACTATTCTGGTAAGCAGTTCTTC. Its translation is CATREDYSGKQFF. The V call is TRBV24-1, the J call TRBJ2-1, with a weak D call TRBD2 (5 bases). There are 13 residues in the CDR3. Germline V gene data show CDR1 as KGHDR and CDR2 as SFDVKD. Deletions cut 7 bases from V and 11 bases from J, with 17 bases between.

The V gene is TRBV11-2, the J gene TRBJ2-7; D uncertain. The CDR3 loop spans 13 amino acids. With 5 bases removed from V and 3 bases from J, the gap between germline ends came to 11 bases. Germline V gene data show CDR1 as SGHAT and CDR2 as FQNNGV. CDR3 bases: TGTGCCAGCAGCCGCTTCACCGGCTACGAGCAGTACTTC. Amino acids: CASSRFTGYEQYF.

This clonotype was seen at least ten times. The rearrangement joins TRBV7-9 to TRBJ2-3, with D tentatively TRBD2 (5 bases). The CDR3 is made up of 14 amino acids. Trimming left V 4 bases short and J 3 bases short, with 11 bases between. Germline V CDR1 and CDR2: SEHNR, FQNEAQ (reference sequence). CDR3 sequence: CASSSRAPTDTQYF. DNA for the CDR3: TGTGCCAGCAGCTCGCGGGCCCCAACAGATACGCAGTATTTT.

Many counts were recorded for this clonotype. V is TRBV29-1 and J is TRBJ1-2, with D maybe TRBD1 (5 bases). CDR3 length equals 12 residues. Germline assignment: CDR1 SQVTM and CDR2 ANQGSEA. The V and J ends lost 3 bases and 2 bases respectively, with 7 bases between them. The CDR3 DNA reads TGCAGCGTTGAGTGGGGGAACTATGGCTACACCTTC. This sequence encodes CSVEWGNYGYTF. The variable domain in full, completed from reference TRBV29-1 and TRBJ1-2, reads SAVISQKPSRDICQRGTSLTIQCQVDSQVTMMFWYRQQPGQSLTLIATANQGSEATYESGFVIDKFPISRPNLTFSTLTVSNMSPEDSSIYLCSVEWGNYGYTFGSGTRLTVV.

This clonotype was observed a few times. V and J are TRBV5-1 and TRBJ1-3; D may be TRBD1 (6 bases). This CDR3 has 16 amino acids. Per germline, CDR1 SGHRS and CDR2 YFSETQ. V lost 2 bases to trimming and J lost 0 bases, with 12 bases between them. The CDR3 sequence: CASSLQGVSSGNTIYF. DNA of the CDR3: TGCGCCAGCAGCTTACAGGGTGTAAGCTCTGGAAACACCATATATTTT.